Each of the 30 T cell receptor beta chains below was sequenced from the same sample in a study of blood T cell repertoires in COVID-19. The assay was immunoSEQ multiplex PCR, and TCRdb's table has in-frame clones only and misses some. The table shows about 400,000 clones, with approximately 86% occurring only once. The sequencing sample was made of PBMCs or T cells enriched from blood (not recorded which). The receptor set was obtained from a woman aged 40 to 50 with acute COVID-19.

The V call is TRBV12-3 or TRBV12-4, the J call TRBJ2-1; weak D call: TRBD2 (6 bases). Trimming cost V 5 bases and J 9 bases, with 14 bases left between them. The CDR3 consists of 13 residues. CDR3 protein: CASSLGPGGEQFF. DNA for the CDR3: TGTGCCAGCAGTCTCGGACCCGGGGGTGAGCAGTTCTTC.

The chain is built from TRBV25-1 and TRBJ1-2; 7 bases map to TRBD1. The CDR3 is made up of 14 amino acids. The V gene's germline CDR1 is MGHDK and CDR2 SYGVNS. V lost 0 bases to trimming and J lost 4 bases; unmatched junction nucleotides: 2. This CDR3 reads CASSEYGQVYGYTF. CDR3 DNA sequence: TGTGCCAGCAGTGAATATGGACAGGTCTATGGCTACACCTTC.

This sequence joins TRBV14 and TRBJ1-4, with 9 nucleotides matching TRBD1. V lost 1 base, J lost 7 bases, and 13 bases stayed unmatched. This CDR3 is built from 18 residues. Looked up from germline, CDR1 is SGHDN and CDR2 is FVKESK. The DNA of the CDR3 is TGTGCCAGCAGCCAAGCCCGGGACAGGGACCTCACAGGTGAAAAACTGTTTTTT. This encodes CASSQARDRDLTGEKLFF.

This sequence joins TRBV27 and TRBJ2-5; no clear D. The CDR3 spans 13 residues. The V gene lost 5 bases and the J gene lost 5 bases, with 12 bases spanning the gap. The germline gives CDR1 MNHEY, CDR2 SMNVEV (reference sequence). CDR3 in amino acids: CASSGARRETQYF. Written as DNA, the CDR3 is TGTGCCAGCAGTGGAGCAAGACGGGAGACCCAGTACTTC.

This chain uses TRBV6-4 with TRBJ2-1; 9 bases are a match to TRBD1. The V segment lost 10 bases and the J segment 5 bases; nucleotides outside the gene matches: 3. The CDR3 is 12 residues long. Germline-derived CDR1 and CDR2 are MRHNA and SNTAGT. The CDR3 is CATGQGNNEQFF. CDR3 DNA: TGTGCCACGGGACAGGGAAACAATGAGCAGTTCTTC.

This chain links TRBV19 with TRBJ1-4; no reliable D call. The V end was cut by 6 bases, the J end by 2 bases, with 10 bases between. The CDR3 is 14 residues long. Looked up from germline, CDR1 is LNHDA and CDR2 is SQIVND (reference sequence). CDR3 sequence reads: CASRSRETNEKLFF. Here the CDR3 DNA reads TGTGCCAGTAGGAGTAGGGAGACTAATGAAAAACTGTTTTTT.

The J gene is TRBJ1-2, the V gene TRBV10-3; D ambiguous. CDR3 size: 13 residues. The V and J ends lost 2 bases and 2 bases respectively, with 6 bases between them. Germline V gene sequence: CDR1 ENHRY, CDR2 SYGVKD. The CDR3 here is CAISEANNYGYTF. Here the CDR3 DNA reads TGTGCCATCAGTGAGGCGAACAACTATGGCTACACCTTC.

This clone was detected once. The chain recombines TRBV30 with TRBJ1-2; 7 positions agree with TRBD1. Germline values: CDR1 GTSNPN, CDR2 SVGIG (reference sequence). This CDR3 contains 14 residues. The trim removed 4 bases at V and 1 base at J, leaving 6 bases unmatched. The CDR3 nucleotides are TGTGCCTGGACTTCAGGGGGAGTTAACTATGGCTACACCTTC. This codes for CAWTSGGVNYGYTF.

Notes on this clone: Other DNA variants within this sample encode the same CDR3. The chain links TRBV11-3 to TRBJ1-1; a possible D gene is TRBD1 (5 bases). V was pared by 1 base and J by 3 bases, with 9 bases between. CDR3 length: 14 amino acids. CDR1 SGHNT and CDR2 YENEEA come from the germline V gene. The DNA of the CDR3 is TGTGCCAGCAGCTTAGGCGGGGGGGACACTGAAGCTTTCTTT. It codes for CASSLGGGDTEAFF.

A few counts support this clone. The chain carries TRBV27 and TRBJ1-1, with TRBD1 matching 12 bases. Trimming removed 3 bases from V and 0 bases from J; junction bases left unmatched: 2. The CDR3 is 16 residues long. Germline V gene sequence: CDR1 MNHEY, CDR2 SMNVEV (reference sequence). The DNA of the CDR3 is TGTGCCAGCAGTTTCGGGACAGGGGGCCTGAACACTGAAGCTTTCTTT. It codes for CASSFGTGGLNTEAFF.

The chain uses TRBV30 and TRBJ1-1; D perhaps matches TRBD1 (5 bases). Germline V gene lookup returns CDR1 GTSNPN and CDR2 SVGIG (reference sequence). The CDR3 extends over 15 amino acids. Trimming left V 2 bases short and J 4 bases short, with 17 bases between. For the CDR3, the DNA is TGTGCCTGGAGTCGAACAGGCTTGGGGGGCACTGAAGCTTTCTTT. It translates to CAWSRTGLGGTEAFF.

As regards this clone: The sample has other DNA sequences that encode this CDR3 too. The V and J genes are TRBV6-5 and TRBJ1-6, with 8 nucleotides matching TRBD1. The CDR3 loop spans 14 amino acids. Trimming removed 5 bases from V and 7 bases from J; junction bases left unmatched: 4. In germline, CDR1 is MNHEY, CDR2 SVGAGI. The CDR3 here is CASSPDRGNSPLHF. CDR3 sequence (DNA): TGTGCCAGCAGTCCCGACAGGGGAAATTCACCCCTCCACTTT.

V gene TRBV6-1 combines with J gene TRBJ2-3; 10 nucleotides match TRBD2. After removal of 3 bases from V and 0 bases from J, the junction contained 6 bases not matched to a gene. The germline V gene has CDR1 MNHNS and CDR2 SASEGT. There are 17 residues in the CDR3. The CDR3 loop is CASSEISGGSSTDTQYF. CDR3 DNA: TGTGCCAGCAGTGAGATTAGCGGGGGGTCTAGCACAGATACGCAGTATTTT.

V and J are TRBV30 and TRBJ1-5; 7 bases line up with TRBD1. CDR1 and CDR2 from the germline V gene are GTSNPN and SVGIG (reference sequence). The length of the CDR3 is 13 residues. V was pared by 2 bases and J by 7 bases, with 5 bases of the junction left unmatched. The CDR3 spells CAWSPTGEQPQHF. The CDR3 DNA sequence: TGTGCCTGGAGTCCCACAGGGGAACAGCCCCAGCATTTT.

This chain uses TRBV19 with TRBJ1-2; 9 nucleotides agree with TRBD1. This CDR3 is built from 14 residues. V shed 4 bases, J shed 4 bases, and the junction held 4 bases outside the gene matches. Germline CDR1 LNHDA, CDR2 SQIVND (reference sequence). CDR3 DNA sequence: TGTGCCAGTAGTACGGGACAGGGAACCTATGGCTACACCTTC. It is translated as CASSTGQGTYGYTF. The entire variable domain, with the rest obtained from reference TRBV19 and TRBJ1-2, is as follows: DGGITQSPKYLFRKEGQNVTLSCEQNLNHDAMYWYRQDPGQGLRLIYYSQIVNDFQKGDIAEGYSVSREKKESFPLTVTSAQKNPTAFYLCASSTGQGTYGYTFGSGTRLTVV.

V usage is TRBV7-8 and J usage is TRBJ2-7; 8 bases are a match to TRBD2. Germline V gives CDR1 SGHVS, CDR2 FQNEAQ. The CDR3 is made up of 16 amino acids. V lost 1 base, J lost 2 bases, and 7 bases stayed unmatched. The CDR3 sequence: CASSLDLAGGTYEQYF. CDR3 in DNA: TGTGCCAGCAGCTTAGATCTCGCGGGGGGCACCTACGAGCAGTACTTC. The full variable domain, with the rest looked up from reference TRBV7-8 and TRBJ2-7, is GAGVSQSPRYKVAKRGQDVALRCDPISGHVSLFWYQQALGQGPEFLTYFQNEAQLDKSGLPSDRFFAERPEGSVSTLKIQRTQQEDSAVYLCASSLDLAGGTYEQYFGPGTRLTVT.

Written as DNA, the CDR3 is TGTGCCAGCAGTGAAATCGGTAGCTGGCAGACCCAGTACTTC. It is translated as CASSEIGSWQTQYF. This chain uses TRBV2 with TRBJ2-5; D uncertain. The CDR3 extends over 14 amino acids. V lost 2 bases and J 6 bases, leaving 13 bases between the germline ends. Germline CDR1 SNHLY, CDR2 FYNNEI.

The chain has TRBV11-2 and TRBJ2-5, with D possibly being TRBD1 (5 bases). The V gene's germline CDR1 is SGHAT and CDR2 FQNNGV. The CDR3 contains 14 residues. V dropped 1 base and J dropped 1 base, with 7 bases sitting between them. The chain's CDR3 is CASSLGQIQETQYF. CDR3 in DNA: TGTGCCAGCAGCTTAGGACAGATCCAAGAGACCCAGTACTTC.

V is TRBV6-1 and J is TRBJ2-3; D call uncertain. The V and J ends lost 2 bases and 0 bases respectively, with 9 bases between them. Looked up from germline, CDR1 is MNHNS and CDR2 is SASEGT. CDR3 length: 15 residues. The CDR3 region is CASSENALSTDTQYF. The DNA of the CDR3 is TGTGCCAGCAGTGAAAATGCCCTAAGCACAGATACGCAGTATTTT.

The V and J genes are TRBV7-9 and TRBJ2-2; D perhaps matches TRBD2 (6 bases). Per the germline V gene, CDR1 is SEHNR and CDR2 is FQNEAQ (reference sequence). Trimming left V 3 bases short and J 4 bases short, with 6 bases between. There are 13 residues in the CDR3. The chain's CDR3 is CASSFGGTGELFF. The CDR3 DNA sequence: TGTGCCAGCAGCTTCGGGGGCACCGGGGAGCTGTTTTTT.

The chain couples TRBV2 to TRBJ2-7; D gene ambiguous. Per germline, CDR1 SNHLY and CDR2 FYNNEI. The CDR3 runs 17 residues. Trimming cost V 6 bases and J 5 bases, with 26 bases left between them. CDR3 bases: TGTGCCAGCAGGGAAAGAAACATGCCCAAAATAAACCACGAGCAGTACTTC. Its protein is CASRERNMPKINHEQYF. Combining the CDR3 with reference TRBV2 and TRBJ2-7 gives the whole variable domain EPEVTQTPSHQVTQMGQEVILRCVPISNHLYFYWYRQILGQKVEFLVSFYNNEISEKSEIFDDQFSVERPDGSNFTLKIRSTKLEDSAMYFCASRERNMPKINHEQYFGPGTRLTVT.

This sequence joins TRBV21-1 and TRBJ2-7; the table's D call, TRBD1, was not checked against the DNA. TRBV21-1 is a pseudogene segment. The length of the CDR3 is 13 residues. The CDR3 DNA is TGTGCCAGCACCAGGGCCTCCCCCCACGAGCAGTACTTC. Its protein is CASTRASPHEQYF.

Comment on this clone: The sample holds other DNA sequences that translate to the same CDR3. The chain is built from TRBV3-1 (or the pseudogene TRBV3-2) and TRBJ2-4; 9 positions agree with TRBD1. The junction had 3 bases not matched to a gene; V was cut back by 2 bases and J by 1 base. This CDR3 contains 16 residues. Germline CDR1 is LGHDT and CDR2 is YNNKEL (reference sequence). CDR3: CASSQTGGPAKNIQYF. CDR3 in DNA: TGTGCCAGCAGCCAAACAGGGGGCCCGGCCAAAAACATTCAGTACTTC.

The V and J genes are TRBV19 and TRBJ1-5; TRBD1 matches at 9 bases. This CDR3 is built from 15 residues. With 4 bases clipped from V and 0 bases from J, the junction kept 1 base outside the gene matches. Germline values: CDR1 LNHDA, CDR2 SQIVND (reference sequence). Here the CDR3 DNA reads TGTGCCAGTAGTACGGGACAGGGTAGCAATCAGCCCCAGCATTTT. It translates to CASSTGQGSNQPQHF.

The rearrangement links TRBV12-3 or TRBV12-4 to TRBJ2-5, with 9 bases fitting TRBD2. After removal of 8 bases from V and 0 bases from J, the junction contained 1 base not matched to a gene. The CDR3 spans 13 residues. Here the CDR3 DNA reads TGTGCCAGCCTAGCGGGAAACCAAGAGACCCAGTACTTC. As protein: CASLAGNQETQYF.

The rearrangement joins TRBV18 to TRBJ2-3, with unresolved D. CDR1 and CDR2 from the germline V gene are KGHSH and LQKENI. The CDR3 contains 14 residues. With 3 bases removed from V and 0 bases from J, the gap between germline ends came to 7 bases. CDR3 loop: CASSPIPSTDTQYF. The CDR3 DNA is TGTGCCAGCTCACCTATCCCTAGCACAGATACGCAGTATTTT.

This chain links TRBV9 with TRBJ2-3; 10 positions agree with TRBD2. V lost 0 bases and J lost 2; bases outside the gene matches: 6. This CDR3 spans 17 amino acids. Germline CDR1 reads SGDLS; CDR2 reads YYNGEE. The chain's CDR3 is CASSVVGSGGDTDTQYF. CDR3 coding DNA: TGTGCCAGCAGCGTAGTTGGGAGCGGGGGGGACACAGATACGCAGTATTTT.

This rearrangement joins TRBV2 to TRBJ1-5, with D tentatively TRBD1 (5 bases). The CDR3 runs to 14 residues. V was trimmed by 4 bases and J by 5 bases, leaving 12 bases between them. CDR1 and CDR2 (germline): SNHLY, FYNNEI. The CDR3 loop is CASSGRESYQPQHF. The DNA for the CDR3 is TGTGCCAGCAGTGGCAGGGAATCGTATCAGCCCCAGCATTTT.

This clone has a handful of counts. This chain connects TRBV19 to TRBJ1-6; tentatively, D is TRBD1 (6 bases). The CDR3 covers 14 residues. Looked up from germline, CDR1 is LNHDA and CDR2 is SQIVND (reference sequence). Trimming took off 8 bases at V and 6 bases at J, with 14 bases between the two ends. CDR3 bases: TGTGCCAGTGGCGACAGGCAACCTAATTCACCCCTCCACTTT. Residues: CASGDRQPNSPLHF.

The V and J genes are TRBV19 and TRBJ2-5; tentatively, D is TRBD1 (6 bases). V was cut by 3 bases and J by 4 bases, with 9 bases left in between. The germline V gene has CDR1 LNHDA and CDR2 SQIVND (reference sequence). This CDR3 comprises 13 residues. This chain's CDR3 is CASSMWGPETQYF. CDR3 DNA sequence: TGTGCCAGTAGTATGTGGGGGCCAGAGACCCAGTACTTC.